These 11 T cell receptor beta chains originate from one sample sequenced in a study of response to subunit inactivated influenza vaccine. MiXCR, run by TCRdb on the RT-PCR reads, gives a single entry per CDR3 protein. This table has around 850,000 distinct CDR3 sequences, approximately 18% appearing once. The sequencing here drew on PBMCs from blood, taken roughly 5 days after vaccination. These receptors were taken from a man between 45 and 60 years old who received an inactivated influenza vaccine.

The chain combines TRBV2 with TRBJ2-5; D unclear. Germline V gene sequence: CDR1 SNHLY, CDR2 FYNNEI. Trimming left V 8 bases short and J 1 base short, with 11 bases between. The CDR3 has 13 amino acids. In nucleotides, the CDR3 is TGTGCCAGCCAGGCGACACCCCAAGAGACCCAGTACTTC. Its protein product is CASQATPQETQYF.

In DNA form, the CDR3 reads TGCAGTGCTAAGGGAGGGACTAGGACCAATGAGCAGTTCTTC. This encodes CSAKGGTRTNEQFF. This chain connects TRBV20-1 to TRBJ2-1; TRBD2 agrees at 8 bases. Trimming took 4 bases from V and 6 from J; bases not matched to a gene: 8. This CDR3 contains 14 residues. CDR1 DFQATT and CDR2 SNEGSKA come from the germline V gene (reference sequence).

The chain uses TRBV7-9 and TRBJ2-1, with D possibly being TRBD2 (6 bases). Germline values: CDR1 SEHNR, CDR2 FQNEAQ (reference sequence). The CDR3 has 11 residues. The V and J ends lost 5 bases and 10 bases respectively, with 9 bases between them. CDR3 in amino acids: CASSTRGEQFF. As DNA, the CDR3 is TGTGCCAGCAGCACCCGGGGGGAGCAGTTCTTC.

This clonotype has just a few counts. The chain recombines TRBV25-1 with TRBJ2-3; 7 bases map to TRBD1. Trimming at V came to 7 bases and at J to 2 bases, leaving 9 bases not matched to a gene. Germline loops: CDR1 MGHDK, CDR2 SYGVNS. The CDR3 is made up of 15 amino acids. The CDR3 DNA follows: TGTGCCAGCACCCCAGGGGGAGCTTTCACAGATACGCAGTATTTT. This gives the protein CASTPGGAFTDTQYF. The full variable domain, with the rest looked up from reference TRBV25-1 and TRBJ2-3, is EADIYQTPRYLVIGTGKKITLECSQTMGHDKMYWYQQDPGMELHLIHYSYGVNSTEKGDLSSESTVSRIRTEHFPLTLESARPSHTSQYLCASTPGGAFTDTQYFGPGTRLTVL.

Ten or more counts support this clonotype. The CDR3 region is CASSQDRQNTEAFF. The CDR3 DNA sequence: TGCGCCAGCAGCCAAGATCGACAGAACACTGAAGCTTTCTTT. The chain carries TRBV4-1 and TRBJ1-1; D not resolved. The CDR3 extends over 14 amino acids. Germline V lookup: CDR1 MGHRA, CDR2 YSYEKL. Trimming took off 0 bases at V and 1 base at J, with 6 bases between the two ends.

V gene TRBV20-1 combines with J gene TRBJ2-7, with 10 bases aligning to TRBD1. Germline CDR1 is DFQATT and CDR2 is SNEGSKA (reference sequence). The CDR3 sequence is 16 residues long. With 0 bases clipped from V and 2 bases from J, the junction kept 7 bases outside the gene matches. This chain's CDR3 is CSARDLGDRGPYEQYF. For the CDR3, the DNA is TGCAGTGCTAGAGATCTAGGGGACAGGGGCCCCTACGAGCAGTACTTC.

This chain uses TRBV28 with TRBJ1-4; TRBD1 matches at 7 bases. The CDR3 loop spans 15 amino acids. The trim removed 5 bases at V and 0 bases at J, leaving 3 bases unmatched. Germline CDR1 MDHEN, CDR2 SYDVKM. For the CDR3, the DNA is TGTGCCAGCAGTCCGGGACAGTCAACTAATGAAAAACTGTTTTTT. Its protein product is CASSPGQSTNEKLFF.

V is TRBV12-3 or TRBV12-4 and J is TRBJ2-5; TRBD2 might be the D (7 bases). Trimming took 6 bases from V and 0 from J, leaving 14 bases between them. The CDR3 runs 15 residues. The DNA of the CDR3 is TGTGCCAGCAGCCCTGCGGGGGCCCACCAAGAGACCCAGTACTTC. Translated, it gives CASSPAGAHQETQYF.

This clonotype showed up just a few times. The V and J genes are TRBV7-6 and TRBJ2-5, with no clear D. Looked up from germline, CDR1 is SGHVS and CDR2 is FNYEAQ. The CDR3 runs 13 residues. V gave up 3 bases and J gave up 5 bases, with 10 bases separating them. CDR3 DNA: TGTGCCAGCAGCTTGGGGTATTGGGAGACCCAGTACTTC. Protein sequence: CASSLGYWETQYF.

This chain connects TRBV20-1 to TRBJ1-1; possible D gene TRBD1, 5 bases. From germline, CDR1 is DFQATT and CDR2 SNEGSKA (reference sequence). The CDR3 has 13 residues. The CDR3 DNA reads TGCAGCGGGATTTTGGGGGTGAACACTGAAGCTTTCTTT. Protein: CSGILGVNTEAFF.

The rearrangement links TRBV19 to TRBJ1-5, with 7 bases lining up with TRBD1. The V gene's germline CDR1 is LNHDA and CDR2 SQIVND (reference sequence). V shed 5 bases and J 4 bases; nucleotides not matched to a gene: 17. The CDR3 totals 18 residues. CDR3 sequence: CASSPPTGSGFRNQPQHF. Here the CDR3 DNA reads TGTGCCAGTAGTCCCCCGACAGGGTCGGGGTTTCGGAATCAGCCCCAGCATTTT.